This T cell receptor beta chain derives from a study of T cell responses to AZD1222 COVID-19 vaccine. Germline CDR1 reads SGHTS; CDR2 reads YDEGEE. The V and J ends lost 8 bases and 6 bases, in that order; junction bases with no gene match: 13. The CDR3 sequence is 14 residues long. This table comes from immunoSEQ multiplex PCR, and its TCRdb copy is limited to in-frame clones, with some not included. This sample yields over 150,000 clones, of which around nine tenths are seen a single time; 11% belongs to the top ten. This clone came up once. The receptor was derived from an adult who received the AZD1222 COVID-19 vaccine. The chain uses TRBV5-8 and TRBJ1-2; 7 positions match TRBD1. This specimen was peripheral blood, taken 28 days after the second AZD1222 dose. CDR3 protein: CARRRQGKGDGYTF. The CDR3 coding sequence is TGTGCCAGACGTCGACAGGGCAAGGGGGATGGCTACACCTTC.